The 10 T cell receptor beta chains below all came from one sample that was sequenced in a study of molecular identifiers for immune sequencing clone quantification. TCRdb re-called the PCR reads with MiXCR, one entry per CDR3 protein. The table has around 470,000 distinct CDR3 sequences, roughly 26% seen once. Sequencing input: naive CD8+ T cells from blood, with Jurkat cell RNA spiked in. Subset given: FACS-sorted CD8+CD4-CCR7+CD45RA+ naive T cells. Every receptor here comes from a human donor in good health. Some libraries in this study had Jurkat cell RNA spiked in.

This clonotype came up a few times. The CDR3 spells CASSIAAGGSYEQYF. For the CDR3, the DNA is TGTGCCAGTAGTATAGCGGCCGGCGGCTCCTACGAGCAGTACTTC. This chain links TRBV19 with TRBJ2-7; D uncertain. V was cut by 1 base and J by 0 bases, with 10 bases left in between. The CDR3 covers 15 residues. In germline, CDR1 is LNHDA, CDR2 SQIVND (reference sequence).

The V call is TRBV5-1, the J call TRBJ2-7, with TRBD2 as a possible D gene (6 bases). V was trimmed by 4 bases and J by 3 bases, leaving 14 bases between them. The CDR3 is 14 amino acids. Per the germline V gene, CDR1 is SGHRS and CDR2 is YFSETQ. The CDR3 reads CASSPGTDNYEQYF. In nucleotides, the CDR3 is TGCGCCAGCAGCCCAGGGACTGACAACTACGAGCAGTACTTC.

A note on this clonotype: One junction end disagrees with the germline gene, perhaps due to a read error. This CDR3 reads CASNYGWTRGLAGETQYF. CDR3 DNA: TGTGCCAGCAATTACGGTTGGACTCGGGGACTAGCGGGGGAGACCCAGTACTTC. V usage is TRBV6-6 and J usage is TRBJ2-5; 13 bases fit TRBD2. Germline loops: CDR1 MNHNY, CDR2 SVGAGI (reference sequence). The CDR3 is 18 residues long.

This clonotype was detected a few times. The chain joins TRBV4-1 to TRBJ2-7; tentative D call: TRBD1 (5 bases). Germline V gene lookup returns CDR1 MGHRA and CDR2 YSYEKL. CDR3 length: 14 residues. V was cut by 0 bases and J by 9 bases, with 15 bases left in between. The chain's CDR3 is CASSQDLGQIMQYF. The DNA for the CDR3 is TGCGCCAGCAGCCAAGATTTAGGACAAATCATGCAGTACTTC.

The chain employs TRBV28 and TRBJ2-3; 12 positions match TRBD2. The ends lost 4 bases at V and 4 bases at J; junction bases unmatched: 6. CDR1 is MDHEN, CDR2 SYDVKM, per germline. This CDR3 has 16 amino acids. CDR3 sequence: CASSSRLAGAADTQYF. CDR3 nucleotide sequence: TGTGCCAGCAGTTCCAGACTAGCGGGAGCTGCAGATACGCAGTATTTT.

The genes are TRBV12-3 or TRBV12-4 and TRBJ2-3; TRBD1 might be the D (5 bases). V was pared by 6 bases and J by 1 base, with 11 bases between. The CDR3 covers 14 residues. In DNA form, the CDR3 reads TGTGCCAGCAGCCGCCTGGGGCGCACAGATACGCAGTATTTT. It is translated as CASSRLGRTDTQYF.

The rearrangement links TRBV7-9 to TRBJ1-3; D gene ambiguous. The germline V gene has CDR1 SEHNR and CDR2 FQNEAQ (reference sequence). The CDR3 is made up of 12 amino acids. The germline V and J ends were trimmed by 8 bases and 7 bases, with 12 bases remaining between them. CDR3 sequence: CASGYDGNTIYF. The CDR3 DNA is TGTGCCAGCGGCTATGACGGGAACACCATATATTTT.

The table lists this clonotype with many counts. The chain is built from TRBV6-2 or TRBV6-3 and TRBJ2-3; D possibly corresponds to TRBD2 (6 bases). The CDR3 covers 13 residues. V gave up 6 bases and J gave up 2 bases, with 9 bases separating them. Germline V gene sequence: CDR1 MNHEY, CDR2 SVGEGT. CDR3 DNA sequence: TGTGCCAGCAGCGGAGGGCTCACAGATACGCAGTATTTT. The encoded protein is CASSGGLTDTQYF.

To note about this clonotype: Being one base from a much bigger clone, this may be a read error. The chain links TRBV4-1 to TRBJ2-7; 11 positions match TRBD2. The CDR3 is 14 residues long. Germline V gene data show CDR1 as MGHRA and CDR2 as YSYEKL. This chain's CDR3 is CASRQVAGGYEQYF. The CDR3, as DNA: TGCGCCAGCCGCCAAGTAGCGGGAGGGTACGAGCAGTACTTC.

Only one count was recorded for this clonotype. The gene calls are TRBV28 and TRBJ2-2; 7 bases map to TRBD1. The V segment lost 10 bases and the J segment 3 bases; nucleotides outside the gene matches: 8. CDR1 MDHEN and CDR2 SYDVKM come from the germline V gene. The CDR3 runs 14 residues. CDR3 loop: CATISTGDTGELFF. In nucleotides, the CDR3 is TGTGCCACGATTAGTACAGGGGACACCGGGGAGCTGTTTTTT. The entire variable domain, with the rest obtained from reference TRBV28 and TRBJ2-2, is as follows: DVKVTQSSRYLVKRTGEKVFLECVQDMDHENMFWYRQDPGLGLRLIYFSYDVKMKEKGDIPEGYSVSREKKERFSLILESASTNQTSMYLCATISTGDTGELFFGEGSRLTVL.